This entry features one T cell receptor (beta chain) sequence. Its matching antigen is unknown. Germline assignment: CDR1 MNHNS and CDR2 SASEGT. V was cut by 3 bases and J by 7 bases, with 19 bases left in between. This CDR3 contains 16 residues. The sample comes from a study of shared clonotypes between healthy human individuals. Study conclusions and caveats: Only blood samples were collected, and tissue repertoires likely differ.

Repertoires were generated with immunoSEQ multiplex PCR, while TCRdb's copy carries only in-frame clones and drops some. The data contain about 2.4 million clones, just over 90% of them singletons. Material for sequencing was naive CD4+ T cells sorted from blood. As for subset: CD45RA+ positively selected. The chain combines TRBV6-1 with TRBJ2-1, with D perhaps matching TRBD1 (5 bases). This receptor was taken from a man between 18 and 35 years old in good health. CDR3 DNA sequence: TGTGCCAGCAGTGACCCTAACCTAAGGGGAATGAATGAGCAGTTCTTC. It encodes CASSDPNLRGMNEQFF.